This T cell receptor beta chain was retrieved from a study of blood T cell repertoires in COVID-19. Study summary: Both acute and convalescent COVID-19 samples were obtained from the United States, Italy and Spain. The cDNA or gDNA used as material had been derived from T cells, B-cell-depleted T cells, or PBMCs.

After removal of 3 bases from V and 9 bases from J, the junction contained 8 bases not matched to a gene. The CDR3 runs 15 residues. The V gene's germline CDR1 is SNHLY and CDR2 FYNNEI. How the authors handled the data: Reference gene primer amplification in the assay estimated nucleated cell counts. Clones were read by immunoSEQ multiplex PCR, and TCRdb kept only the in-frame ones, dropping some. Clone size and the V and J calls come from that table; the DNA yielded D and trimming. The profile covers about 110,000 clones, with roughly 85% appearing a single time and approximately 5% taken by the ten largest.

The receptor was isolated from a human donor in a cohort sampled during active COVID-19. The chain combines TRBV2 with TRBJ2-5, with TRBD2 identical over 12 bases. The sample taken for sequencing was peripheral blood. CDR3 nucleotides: TGTGCCAGCAGTGACGCTACTAGCGGGGGGCGGGCCCAGTACTTC. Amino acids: CASSDATSGGRAQYF.